Below are 19 T cell receptor beta chains sequenced from a single sample in a study of metastatic and nonmetastatic thyroid tumors. TCRdb re-called the PCR reads through MiXCR. Of around 31,000 clones in the sample, around 16% were seen once. Patients had received no treatment of any kind before thyroid surgery. The sample was blood. The receptors derive from a male donor with papillary thyroid cancer or a benign thyroid nodule (not recorded which). Some clones in this sample may be carry-over from other donors' samples.

On this clone: One junction end does not reproduce the germline sequence, and a read error may be involved. The chain is built from TRBV6-1 and TRBJ2-5, with unresolved D. CDR3 length: 16 residues. Germline V gives CDR1 MNHNS, CDR2 SASEGT. The CDR3 spells CASSEAGSTWQETQYF. The CDR3 DNA follows: TGTGCCAGCAGTGAAGCGGGGTCGACGTGGCAAGAGACCCAGTATTTC.

This clone has ten or more counts. This sequence joins TRBV3-1 and TRBJ2-1; D remains ambiguous. This CDR3 is built from 11 residues. CDR1 is LGHDT, CDR2 YNNKEL, per germline (reference sequence). V was shortened by 5 bases and J by 7 bases, with 6 bases between the two germline ends. The DNA of the CDR3 is TGTGCCAGCAGCGAAGTGAATGAGCAGTTCTTC. It translates to CASSEVNEQFF.

This clone is judged medium-sized. This chain joins TRBV6-2 or TRBV6-3 and TRBJ1-6; 7 nucleotides align to TRBD1. CDR3 length: 14 residues. J lost 6 bases, V lost 2 bases, and 1 base had no gene match. Germline CDR1 is MNHEY and CDR2 is SVGEGT. The CDR3 coding sequence is TGTGCCAGCAGTTACCCAGGGGGTAATTCACCCCTCCACTTT. This encodes CASSYPGGNSPLHF.

This clone was recorded at least ten times. The DNA for the CDR3 is TGTGCCAGCACTGTCATGGAAGGGTTGGGAGAGACCCAGTACTTC. Translation gives CASTVMEGLGETQYF. The chain links TRBV2 to TRBJ2-5; no firm D call. The CDR3 runs 15 residues. V dropped 7 bases and J dropped 4 bases, with 19 bases sitting between them. Germline CDR1 and CDR2: SNHLY and FYNNEI.

This clone was recorded many times. The chain uses TRBV9 and TRBJ2-7; a possible D gene is TRBD2 (6 bases). CDR3 size: 13 residues. V shed 4 bases and J shed 7 bases, with 15 bases lying between them. CDR1 SGDLS and CDR2 YYNGEE come from the germline V gene. CDR3 sequence: CASSTSAGLEQYF. In nucleotides, the CDR3 is TGTGCCAGCAGCACCTCCGCGGGGCTAGAGCAGTACTTC.

This clone was counted ten times or more. This rearrangement joins TRBV20-1 to TRBJ2-2; D gene ambiguous. Trimming stripped 4 bases from V and 6 bases from J, with 6 bases between. Germline lookup yields CDR1 DFQATT and CDR2 SNEGSKA (reference sequence). The CDR3 sequence is 11 residues long. In DNA, the CDR3 is TGCAGTGCTAATGGTCCCGGGGAGCTGTTTTTT. Protein product: CSANGPGELFF.

A few counts support this clone. Since a much larger clone is just one base distant, this may be a read error. The same CDR3 is also encoded by other DNA sequences in this sample. The chain has TRBV5-6 and TRBJ2-7; tentative D call: TRBD2 (7 bases). The germline CDR1 and CDR2 sequences are SGHDT and YYEEEE. The length of the CDR3 is 16 residues. The CDR3 DNA reads as TGTGCCAGCAGTCCTTTAGGGGCGGGGGCCTCCTACGAGCAATACTTC. Amino acid sequence: CASSPLGAGASYEQYF.

This clone was found many times. This chain links TRBV18 with TRBJ2-1; the match to TRBD2 covers 7 bases. The CDR3 is made up of 13 amino acids. Germline V gives CDR1 KGHSH, CDR2 LQKENI. V lost 4 bases and J lost 8; bases outside the gene matches: 5. DNA of the CDR3: TGTGCCAGCTCACTCGAGAGCGGGGATGAGCAGTTCTTC. It encodes CASSLESGDEQFF. The full variable domain, in which reference TRBV18 and TRBJ2-1 provide the parts outside the CDR3, is NAGVMQNPRHLVRRRGQEARLRCSPMKGHSHVYWYRQLPEEGLKFMVYLQKENIIDESGMPKERFSAEFPKEGPSILRIQQVVRGDSAAYFCASSLESGDEQFFGPGTRLTVL.

The chain links TRBV19 to TRBJ2-5, with 9 nucleotides matching TRBD2. The V and J ends lost 3 bases and 0 bases, in that order; junction bases with no gene match: 2. Germline V lookup: CDR1 LNHDA, CDR2 SQIVND (reference sequence). There are 15 residues in the CDR3. CDR3 bases: TGTGCCAGTAGTATGACTAGCGGCCACCAAGAGACCCAGTACTTC. This gives the protein CASSMTSGHQETQYF.

This clone was found many times. The gene calls are TRBV5-5 and TRBJ1-5; perhaps TRBD1 as D (5 bases). CDR3 length equals 16 residues. Germline CDR1 reads SGHKS; CDR2 reads YYEKEE (reference sequence). V was cut by 3 bases and J by 1 base, with 14 bases left in between. The CDR3 region has the DNA TGTGCCAGCAGCTCCGTATTGGGGGTGAGCAATCAGCCCCAGCATTTT. Its protein is CASSSVLGVSNQPQHF.

This clone was found many times. The V gene is TRBV27, the J gene TRBJ2-1, with D maybe TRBD1 (6 bases). The CDR3 runs 16 residues. The V end lost 5 bases, the J end lost 6 bases, and 20 bases lay between the germline ends. Per germline, CDR1 MNHEY and CDR2 SMNVEV (reference sequence). As DNA, the CDR3 is TGTGCCAGCAGTCAAAGGGGACATGTTGAGGGCAATGAGCAGTTCTTC. Protein: CASSQRGHVEGNEQFF.

This clone was detected many times. At the DNA level, this CDR3 is encoded by other sequences in the same sample as well. The chain has TRBV5-1 and TRBJ2-3, with TRBD2 matching 15 bases. Germline V CDR1 and CDR2: SGHRS, YFSETQ. Unmatched junction bases numbered 5, after V lost 3 bases and J lost 0 bases. The CDR3 is made up of 18 amino acids. As DNA, the CDR3 is TGCGCCAGCAGCTCGGGACTAGCGGGAGGTTCTAGCACAGATACGCAGTATTTT. Protein: CASSSGLAGGSSTDTQYF.

At least ten counts were recorded for this clone. This could be a read error, since a much larger clone is one nucleotide away. The sample contains more than one DNA sequence encoding this CDR3. V gene TRBV10-2 combines with J gene TRBJ2-1, with TRBD2 identical over 12 bases. The CDR3 spans 15 residues. CDR1 WSHSY and CDR2 SAAADI come from the germline V gene. V shed 4 bases, J shed 10 bases, and the junction held 8 bases outside the gene matches. The CDR3 spells CASSARLAGVSEQFF. CDR3 nucleotide sequence: TGCGCCAGCAGTGCCAGACTAGCGGGAGTTTCCGAGCAGTTCTTC.

In its sample, this clone was seen many times. The chain employs TRBV7-9 and TRBJ2-5; perhaps D is TRBD1 or TRBD2 (5 bases each). Looked up from germline, CDR1 is SEHNR and CDR2 is FQNEAQ (reference sequence). The CDR3 length is 13 residues. The ends were cut back, 4 bases at V and 3 bases at J, with 9 bases in the middle. The DNA of the CDR3 is TGTGCCAGCAGCTGGGGGACGGAAGAGACCCAGTACTTC. It translates to CASSWGTEETQYF.

The rearrangement uses TRBV20-1 and TRBJ1-6, with 8 positions matching TRBD1. CDR1 and CDR2 (germline): DFQATT, SNEGSKA (reference sequence). The CDR3 has 13 amino acids. V shed 6 bases, J shed 9 bases, and the junction held 7 bases outside the gene matches. This chain's CDR3 is CSALDRVVSPLHF. CDR3 sequence (DNA): TGCAGTGCATTGGACAGGGTAGTTTCACCCCTCCACTTT.

Only a few counts were recorded for this clone. One end of the junction varies from germline; a read error may be responsible. The chain links TRBV28 to TRBJ2-5, with a tentative D call TRBD2 (5 bases). The CDR3 spans 15 residues. The germline gives CDR1 MDHEN, CDR2 SYDVKM. For the CDR3, the DNA is TGTGCCAGCAGTTTATGGGTAGCGACCCAAGAGAACCAGTACTTC. It yields the protein CASSLWVATQENQYF.

This clone came up many times. Other DNA sequences of this sample code for an identical CDR3. The chain couples TRBV5-6 to TRBJ2-7; D is possibly TRBD1 or TRBD2 (8 bases each). Trimming left V 0 bases short and J 12 bases short, with 22 bases between. The CDR3 contains 15 residues. Germline V gene sequence: CDR1 SGHDT, CDR2 YYEEEE. As DNA, the CDR3 is TGTGCCAGCAGCTTGGGGGGACAGGTTACCCGGGAGGGGTACTTC. Its translation is CASSLGGQVTREGYF.

This clone was observed many times. The CDR3 loop is CASSYYNEKLFF. The CDR3 DNA sequence: TGTGCCAGCAGTTACTATAATGAAAAACTGTTTTTT. V is TRBV6-5 and J is TRBJ1-4, with D unresolved. Germline lookup yields CDR1 MNHEY and CDR2 SVGAGI. CDR3 length equals 12 residues. Trimming stripped 1 base from V and 4 bases from J, with 1 base between.

This clone was found many times. The CDR3 loop is CASSYGTSGSNEQFF. Written as DNA, the CDR3 is TGTGCCAGCAGTTATGGGACTAGCGGGAGCAATGAGCAGTTCTTC. The rearrangement links TRBV6-5 to TRBJ2-1, with TRBD2 matching 14 bases. The V segment lost 3 bases and the J segment 6 bases; nucleotides outside the gene matches: 1. From germline, CDR1 is MNHEY and CDR2 SVGAGI. The CDR3 extends over 15 amino acids.